This T cell receptor beta chain is drawn from a study of T cell responses to AZD1222 COVID-19 vaccine. The assay was immunoSEQ multiplex PCR, and TCRdb's table has in-frame clones only and misses some. Among over 150,000 clones listed, approximately 86% were seen once. In the case of this clone: Its antigen remains unidentified.

The germline gives CDR1 SGDLS, CDR2 YYNGEE. Trimming removed 0 bases at V and 7 bases at J, with 14 bases between. This CDR3 is 14 amino acids long. Study findings and constraints: Across the whole spike, CD4 TCRs peaked at regions 160-218 and 743-854. Donors, mostly white British, included more females; clonal diversity was possibly underestimated. Just a handful of people given AZD1222 tested seropositive at baseline. Epitopes outside B.1.351 and B.1.1.7 mutated regions reportedly drew nearly half of spike TCRs.

This rearrangement joins TRBV9 to TRBJ2-7, with D possibly called TRBD1 or TRBD2 (6 bases each). This TCR derives from an adult in good health. Sample: peripheral blood, taken on day 0 of AZD1222 vaccination. CDR3 sequence reads: CASSVEWGAGEQYF. CDR3 bases: TGTGCCAGCAGCGTAGAATGGGGGGCTGGGGAGCAGTACTTC.